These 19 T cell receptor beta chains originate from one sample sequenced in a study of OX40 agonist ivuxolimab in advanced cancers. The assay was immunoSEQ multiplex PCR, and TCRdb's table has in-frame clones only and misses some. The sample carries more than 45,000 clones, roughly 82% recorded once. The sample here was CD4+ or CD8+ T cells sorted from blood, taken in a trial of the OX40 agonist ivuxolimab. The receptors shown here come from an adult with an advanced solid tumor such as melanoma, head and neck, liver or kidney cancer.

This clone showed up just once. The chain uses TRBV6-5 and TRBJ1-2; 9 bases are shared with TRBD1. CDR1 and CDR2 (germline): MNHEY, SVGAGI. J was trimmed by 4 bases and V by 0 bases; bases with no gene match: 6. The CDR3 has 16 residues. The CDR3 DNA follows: TGTGCCAGCAGTTACTCGCGGACAGGGGAGGGCTATGGCTACACCTTC. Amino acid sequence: CASSYSRTGEGYGYTF.

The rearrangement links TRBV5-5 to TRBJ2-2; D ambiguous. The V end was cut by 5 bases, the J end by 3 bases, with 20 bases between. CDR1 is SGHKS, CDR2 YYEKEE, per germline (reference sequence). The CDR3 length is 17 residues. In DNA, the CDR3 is TGTGCCAGCAGTTCCGGGCTCCGAAAGGATCACACCGGGGAGCTGTTTTTT. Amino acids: CASSSGLRKDHTGELFF. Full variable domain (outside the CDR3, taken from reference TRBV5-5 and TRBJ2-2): DAGVTQSPTHLIKTRGQQVTLRCSPISGHKSVSWYQQVLGQGPQFIFQYYEKEERGRGNFPDRFSARQFPNYSSELNVNALLLGDSALYLCASSSGLRKDHTGELFFGEGSRLTVL.

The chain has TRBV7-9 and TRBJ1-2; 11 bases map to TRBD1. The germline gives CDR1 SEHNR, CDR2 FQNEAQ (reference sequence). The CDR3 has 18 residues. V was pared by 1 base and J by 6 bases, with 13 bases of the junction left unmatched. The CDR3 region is CASSLVDLGDRGRNGYTF. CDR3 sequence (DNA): TGTGCCAGCAGCTTAGTGGATTTGGGGGACAGGGGGAGAAATGGCTACACCTTC.

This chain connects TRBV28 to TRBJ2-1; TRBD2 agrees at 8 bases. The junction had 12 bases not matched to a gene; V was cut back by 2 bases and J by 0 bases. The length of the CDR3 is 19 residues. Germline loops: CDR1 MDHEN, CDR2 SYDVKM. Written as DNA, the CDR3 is TGTGCCAGCAGTTTAGGGATCCCATTAGCGGGAAGCTCCTACAATGAGCAGTTCTTC. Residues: CASSLGIPLAGSSYNEQFF.

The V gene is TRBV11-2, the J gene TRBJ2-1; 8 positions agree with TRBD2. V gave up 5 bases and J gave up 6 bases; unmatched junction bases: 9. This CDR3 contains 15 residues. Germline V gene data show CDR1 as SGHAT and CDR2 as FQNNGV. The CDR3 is CASSPGTRGGNEQFF. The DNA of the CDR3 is TGTGCCAGCAGCCCCGGGACTAGGGGGGGCAATGAGCAGTTCTTC.

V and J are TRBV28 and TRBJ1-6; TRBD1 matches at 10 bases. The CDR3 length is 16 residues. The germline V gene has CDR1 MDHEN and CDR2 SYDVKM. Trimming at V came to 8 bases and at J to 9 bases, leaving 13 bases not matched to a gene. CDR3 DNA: TGTGCCAGCGATTCCGGGACAGGGGCAGGGATTTCACCCCTCCACTTT. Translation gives CASDSGTGAGISPLHF.

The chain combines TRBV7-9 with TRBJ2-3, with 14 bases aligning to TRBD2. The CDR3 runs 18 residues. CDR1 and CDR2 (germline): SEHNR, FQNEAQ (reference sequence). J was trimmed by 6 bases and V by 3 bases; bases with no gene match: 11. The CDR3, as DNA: TGTGCCAGCAGCTTCCGGACTAGCGGGGGGTATAATTGGGATACGCAGTATTTT. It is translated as CASSFRTSGGYNWDTQYF.

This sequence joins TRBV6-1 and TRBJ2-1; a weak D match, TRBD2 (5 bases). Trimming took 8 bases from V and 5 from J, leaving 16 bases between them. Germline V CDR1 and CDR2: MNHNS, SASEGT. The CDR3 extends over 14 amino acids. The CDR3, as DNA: TGTGCCAGCCGTCTAGGACTGAATAACAATGAGCAGTTCTTC. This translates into CASRLGLNNNEQFF.

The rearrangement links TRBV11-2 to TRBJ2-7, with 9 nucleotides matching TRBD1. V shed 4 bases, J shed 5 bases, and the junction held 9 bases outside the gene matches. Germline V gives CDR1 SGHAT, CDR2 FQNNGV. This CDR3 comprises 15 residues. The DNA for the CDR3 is TGTGCCAGCAGCTCACTTAAGGGGACAGGGAACGAGCAGTACTTC. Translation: CASSSLKGTGNEQYF.

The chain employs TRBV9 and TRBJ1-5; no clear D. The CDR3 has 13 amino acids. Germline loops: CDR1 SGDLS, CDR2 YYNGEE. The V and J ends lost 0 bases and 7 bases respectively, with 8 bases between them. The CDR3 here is CASSVDPEQPQHF. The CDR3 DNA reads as TGTGCCAGCAGCGTAGACCCGGAGCAGCCCCAGCATTTT.

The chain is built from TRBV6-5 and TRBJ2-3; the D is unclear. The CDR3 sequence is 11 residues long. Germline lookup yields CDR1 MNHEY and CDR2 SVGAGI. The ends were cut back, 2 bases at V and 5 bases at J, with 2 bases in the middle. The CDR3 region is CASSYGDTQYF. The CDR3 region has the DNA TGTGCCAGCAGTTACGGAGATACGCAGTATTTT.

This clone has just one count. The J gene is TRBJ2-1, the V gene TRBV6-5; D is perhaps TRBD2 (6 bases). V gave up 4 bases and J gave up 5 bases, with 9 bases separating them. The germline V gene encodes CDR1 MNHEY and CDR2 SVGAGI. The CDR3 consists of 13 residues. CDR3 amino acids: CASSSGLHNEQFF. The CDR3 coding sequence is TGTGCCAGCAGTTCGGGACTCCACAATGAGCAGTTCTTC.

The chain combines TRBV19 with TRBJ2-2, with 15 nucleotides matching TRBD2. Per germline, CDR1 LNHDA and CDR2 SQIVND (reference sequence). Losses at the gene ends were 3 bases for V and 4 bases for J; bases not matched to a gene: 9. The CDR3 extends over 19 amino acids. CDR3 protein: CASSISGTSGRKGTGELFF. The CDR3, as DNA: TGTGCCAGTAGTATCTCCGGGACTAGCGGGAGGAAGGGCACCGGGGAGCTGTTTTTT.

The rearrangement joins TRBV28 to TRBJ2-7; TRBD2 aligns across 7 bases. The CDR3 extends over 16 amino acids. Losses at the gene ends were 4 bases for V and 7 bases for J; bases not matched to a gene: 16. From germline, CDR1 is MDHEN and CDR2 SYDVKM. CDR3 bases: TGTGCCAGCAGTTATGGTGGGACTAAGTGGCTTGGGGAGCAGTACTTC. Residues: CASSYGGTKWLGEQYF.

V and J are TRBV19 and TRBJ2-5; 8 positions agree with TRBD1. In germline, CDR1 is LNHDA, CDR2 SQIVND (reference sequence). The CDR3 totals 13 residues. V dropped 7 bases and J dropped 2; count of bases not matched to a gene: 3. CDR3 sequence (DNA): TGTGCCAGTACCCGGACAGGGCAAGAGACCCAGTACTTC. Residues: CASTRTGQETQYF.

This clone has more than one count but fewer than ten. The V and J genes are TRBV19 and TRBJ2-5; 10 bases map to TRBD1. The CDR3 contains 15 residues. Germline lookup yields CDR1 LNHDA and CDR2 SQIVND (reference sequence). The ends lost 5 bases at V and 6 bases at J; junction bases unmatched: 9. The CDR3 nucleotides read TGTGCCAGTAGTTTACGGACAGGGGGAGGAAAGACCCAGTACTTC. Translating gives CASSLRTGGGKTQYF.

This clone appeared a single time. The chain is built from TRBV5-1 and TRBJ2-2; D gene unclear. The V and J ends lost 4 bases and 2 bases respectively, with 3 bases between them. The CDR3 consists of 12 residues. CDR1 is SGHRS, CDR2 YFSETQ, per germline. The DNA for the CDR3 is TGCGCCAGCAGCAGTAACACCGGGGAGCTGTTTTTT. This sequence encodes CASSSNTGELFF.

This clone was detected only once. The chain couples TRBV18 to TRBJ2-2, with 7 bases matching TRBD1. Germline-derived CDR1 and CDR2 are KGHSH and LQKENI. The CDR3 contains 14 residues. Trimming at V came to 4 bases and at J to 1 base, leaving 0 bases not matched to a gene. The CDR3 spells CASSRDRNTGELFF. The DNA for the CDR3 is TGTGCCAGCTCACGGGACAGGAACACCGGGGAGCTGTTTTTT.

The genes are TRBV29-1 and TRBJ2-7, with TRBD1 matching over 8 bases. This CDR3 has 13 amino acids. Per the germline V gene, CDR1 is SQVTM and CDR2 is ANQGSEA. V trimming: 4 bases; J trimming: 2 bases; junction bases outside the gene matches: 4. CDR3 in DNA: TGCAGCGTTGTTCCAGGGGGCACCTACGAGCAGTACTTC. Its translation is CSVVPGGTYEQYF.